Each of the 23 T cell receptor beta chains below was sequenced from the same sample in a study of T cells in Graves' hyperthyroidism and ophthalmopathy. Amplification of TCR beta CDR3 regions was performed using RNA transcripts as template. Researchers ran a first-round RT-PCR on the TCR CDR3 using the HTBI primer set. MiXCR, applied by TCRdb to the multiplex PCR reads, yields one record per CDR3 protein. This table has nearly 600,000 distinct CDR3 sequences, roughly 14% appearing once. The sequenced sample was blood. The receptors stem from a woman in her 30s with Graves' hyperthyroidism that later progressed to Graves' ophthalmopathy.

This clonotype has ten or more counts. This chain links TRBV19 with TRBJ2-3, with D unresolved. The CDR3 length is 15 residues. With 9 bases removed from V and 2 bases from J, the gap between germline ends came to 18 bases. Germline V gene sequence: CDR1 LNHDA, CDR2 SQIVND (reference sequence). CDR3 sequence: CASAEYGFLTDTQYF. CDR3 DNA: TGTGCCAGCGCCGAGTACGGGTTTCTCACAGATACGCAGTATTTT. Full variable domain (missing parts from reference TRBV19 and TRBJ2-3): DGGITQSPKYLFRKEGQNVTLSCEQNLNHDAMYWYRQDPGQGLRLIYYSQIVNDFQKGDIAEGYSVSREKKESFPLTVTSAQKNPTAFYLCASAEYGFLTDTQYFGPGTRLTVL.

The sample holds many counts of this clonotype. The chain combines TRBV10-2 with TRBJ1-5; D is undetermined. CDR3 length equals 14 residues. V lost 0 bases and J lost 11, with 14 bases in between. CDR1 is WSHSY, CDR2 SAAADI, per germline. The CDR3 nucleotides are TGCGCCAGCAGTGAGTCTGTACCCTCGGTAGCCCAGCATTTT. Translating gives CASSESVPSVAQHF.

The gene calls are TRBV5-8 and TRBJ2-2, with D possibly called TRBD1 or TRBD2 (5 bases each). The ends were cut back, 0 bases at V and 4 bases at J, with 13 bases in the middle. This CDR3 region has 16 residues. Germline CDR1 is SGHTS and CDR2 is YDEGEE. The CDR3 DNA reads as TGTGCCAGCAGCTTGGCCGTAGGTGGGACCACCGGGGAGCTGTTTTTT. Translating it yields CASSLAVGGTTGELFF.

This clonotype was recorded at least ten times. As DNA, the CDR3 is TGTGCCAGCAGCCGTTGGGAAACAGATACGCAGTATTTT. This gives the protein CASSRWETDTQYF. The chain joins TRBV14 to TRBJ2-3; D gene unclear. The germline V and J ends were trimmed by 4 bases and 3 bases, with 8 bases remaining between them. The CDR3 is made up of 13 amino acids. Germline CDR1 reads SGHDN; CDR2 reads FVKESK.

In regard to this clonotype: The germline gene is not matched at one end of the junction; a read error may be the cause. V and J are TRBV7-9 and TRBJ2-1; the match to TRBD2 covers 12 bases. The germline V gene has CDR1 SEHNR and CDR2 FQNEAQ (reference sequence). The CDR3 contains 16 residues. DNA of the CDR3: TGTGCCAGCAGGTTAGGGGGGACTAGCGGGTACAATGAGCAGTTCTTC. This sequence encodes CASRLGGTSGYNEQFF.

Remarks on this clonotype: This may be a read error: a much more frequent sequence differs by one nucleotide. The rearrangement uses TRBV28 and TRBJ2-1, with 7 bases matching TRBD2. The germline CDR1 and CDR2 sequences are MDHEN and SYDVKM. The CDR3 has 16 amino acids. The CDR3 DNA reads TGTGCCAGAAGTTTATGGGGCGGGAGCTCCTACAATGAGCAGTTCTTC. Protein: CARSLWGGSSYNEQFF.

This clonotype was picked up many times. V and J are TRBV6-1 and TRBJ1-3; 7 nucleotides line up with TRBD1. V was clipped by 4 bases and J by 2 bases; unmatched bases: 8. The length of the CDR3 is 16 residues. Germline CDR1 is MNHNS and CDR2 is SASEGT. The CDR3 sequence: CASSVNRGDPGNTIYF. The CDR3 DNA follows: TGTGCCAGCAGTGTGAACAGGGGAGACCCTGGAAACACCATATATTTT.

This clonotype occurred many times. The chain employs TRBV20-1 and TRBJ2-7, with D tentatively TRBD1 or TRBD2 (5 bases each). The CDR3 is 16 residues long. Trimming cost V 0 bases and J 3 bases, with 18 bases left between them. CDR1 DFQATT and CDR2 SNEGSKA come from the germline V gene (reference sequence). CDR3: CSAREEGWGSLYEQYF. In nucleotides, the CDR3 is TGCAGTGCTAGAGAAGAAGGTTGGGGGAGCCTCTACGAGCAGTACTTC.

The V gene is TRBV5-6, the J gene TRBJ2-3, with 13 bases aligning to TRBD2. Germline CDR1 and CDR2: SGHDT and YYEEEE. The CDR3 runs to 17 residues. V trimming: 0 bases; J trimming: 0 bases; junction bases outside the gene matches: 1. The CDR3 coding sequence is TGTGCCAGCAGCTTGGCGGGACTAGCGGGAAGCACAGATACGCAGTATTTT. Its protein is CASSLAGLAGSTDTQYF.

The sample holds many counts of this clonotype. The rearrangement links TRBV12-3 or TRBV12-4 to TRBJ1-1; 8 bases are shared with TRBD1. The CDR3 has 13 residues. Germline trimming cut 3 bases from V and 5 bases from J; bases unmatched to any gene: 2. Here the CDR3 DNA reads TGTGCCAGCAGTTTCCAGGGGGCGACTGAAGCTTTCTTT. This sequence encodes CASSFQGATEAFF.

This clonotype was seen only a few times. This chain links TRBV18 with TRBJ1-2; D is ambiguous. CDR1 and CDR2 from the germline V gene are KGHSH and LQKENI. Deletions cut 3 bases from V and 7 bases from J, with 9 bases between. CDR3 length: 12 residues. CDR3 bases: TGTGCCAGCTCACCCACCCCGAGTGGCTACACCTTC. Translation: CASSPTPSGYTF.

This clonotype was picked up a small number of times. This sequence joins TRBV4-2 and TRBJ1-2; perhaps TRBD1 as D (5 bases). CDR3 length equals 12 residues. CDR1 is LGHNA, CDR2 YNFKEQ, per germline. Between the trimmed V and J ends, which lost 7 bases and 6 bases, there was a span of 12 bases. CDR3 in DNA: TGTGCCAGCACCCTCCGGGGCGATGGCTACACCTTC. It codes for CASTLRGDGYTF.

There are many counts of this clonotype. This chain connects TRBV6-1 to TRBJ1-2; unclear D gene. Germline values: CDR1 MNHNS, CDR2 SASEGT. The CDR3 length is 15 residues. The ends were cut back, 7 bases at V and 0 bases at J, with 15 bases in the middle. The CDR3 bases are TGTGCCAGCACTCCCGGCGGGATCCCTAACTATGGCTACACCTTC. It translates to CASTPGGIPNYGYTF.

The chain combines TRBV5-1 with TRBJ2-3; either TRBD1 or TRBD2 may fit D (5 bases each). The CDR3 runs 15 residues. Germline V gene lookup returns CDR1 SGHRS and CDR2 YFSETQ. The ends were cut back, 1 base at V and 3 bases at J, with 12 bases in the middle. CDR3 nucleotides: TGCGCCAGCAGCTTGATGGGGGACCTGACAGATACGCAGTATTTT. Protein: CASSLMGDLTDTQYF.

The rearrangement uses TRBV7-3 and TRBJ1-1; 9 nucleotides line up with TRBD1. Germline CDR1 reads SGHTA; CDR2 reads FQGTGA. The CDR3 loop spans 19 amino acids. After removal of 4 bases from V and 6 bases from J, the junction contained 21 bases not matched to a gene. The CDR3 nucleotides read TGTGCCAGCAGCTCCAACCCGGAACACACAGGGGGCAAGGGGGCTGAAGCTTTCTTT. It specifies CASSSNPEHTGGKGAEAFF.

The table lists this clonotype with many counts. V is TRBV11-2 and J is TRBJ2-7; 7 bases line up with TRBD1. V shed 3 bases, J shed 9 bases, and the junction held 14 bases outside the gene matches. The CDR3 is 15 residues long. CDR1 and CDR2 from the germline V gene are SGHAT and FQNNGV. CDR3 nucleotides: TGTGCCAGCAGCTTTACCGTTTCCGGGACAGACGGGCAGTACTTC. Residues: CASSFTVSGTDGQYF.

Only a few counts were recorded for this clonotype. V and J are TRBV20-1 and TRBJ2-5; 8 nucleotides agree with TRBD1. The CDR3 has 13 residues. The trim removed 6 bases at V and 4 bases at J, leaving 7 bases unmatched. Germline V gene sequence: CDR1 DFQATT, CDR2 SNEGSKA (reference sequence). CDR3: CSAPRTGIETQYF. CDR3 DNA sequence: TGCAGTGCCCCCCGGACAGGGATAGAGACCCAGTACTTC.

The CDR3 reads CASSMGRSGDTQYF. The CDR3 nucleotides read TGTGCCAGTAGTATGGGACGGAGCGGGGATACGCAGTATTTT. The chain recombines TRBV19 with TRBJ2-3, with TRBD2 as a possible D gene (6 bases). V lost 3 bases and J lost 6, with 13 bases in between. There are 14 residues in the CDR3. Germline assignment: CDR1 LNHDA and CDR2 SQIVND (reference sequence).

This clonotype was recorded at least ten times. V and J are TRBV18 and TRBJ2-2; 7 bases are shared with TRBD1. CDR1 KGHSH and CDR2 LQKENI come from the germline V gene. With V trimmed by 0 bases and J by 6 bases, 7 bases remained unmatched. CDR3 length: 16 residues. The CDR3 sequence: CASSPPNRGLAGELFF. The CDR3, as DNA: TGTGCCAGCTCACCACCGAACAGGGGTTTGGCCGGGGAGCTGTTTTTT.

CDR3 coding DNA: TGTGCCAGCAGCTCTCGAGCGGACAGAGCTAACTATGGCTACACCTTC. Translating gives CASSSRADRANYGYTF. V gene TRBV7-9 combines with J gene TRBJ1-2, with D possibly TRBD1 on 6 matching bases. The germline CDR1 and CDR2 sequences are SEHNR and FQNEAQ (reference sequence). This CDR3 is built from 16 residues. The V gene lost 4 bases and the J gene lost 0 bases, with 15 bases spanning the gap.

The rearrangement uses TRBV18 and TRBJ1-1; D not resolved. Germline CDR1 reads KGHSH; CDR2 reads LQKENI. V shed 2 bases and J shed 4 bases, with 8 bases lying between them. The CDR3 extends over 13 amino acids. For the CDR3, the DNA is TGTGCCAGCTCACCAAAACGGGGCACTGAAGCTTTCTTT. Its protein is CASSPKRGTEAFF. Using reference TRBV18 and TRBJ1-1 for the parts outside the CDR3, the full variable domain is NAGVMQNPRHLVRRRGQEARLRCSPMKGHSHVYWYRQLPEEGLKFMVYLQKENIIDESGMPKERFSAEFPKEGPSILRIQQVVRGDSAAYFCASSPKRGTEAFFGQGTRLTVV.

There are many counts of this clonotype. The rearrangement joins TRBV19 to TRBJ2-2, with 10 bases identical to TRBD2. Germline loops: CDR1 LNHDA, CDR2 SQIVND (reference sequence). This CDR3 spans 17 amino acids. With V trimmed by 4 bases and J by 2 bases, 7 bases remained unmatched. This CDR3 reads CASSNPGLASNTGELFF. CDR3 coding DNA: TGTGCCAGTAGTAATCCGGGACTAGCGAGTAACACCGGGGAGCTGTTTTTT.

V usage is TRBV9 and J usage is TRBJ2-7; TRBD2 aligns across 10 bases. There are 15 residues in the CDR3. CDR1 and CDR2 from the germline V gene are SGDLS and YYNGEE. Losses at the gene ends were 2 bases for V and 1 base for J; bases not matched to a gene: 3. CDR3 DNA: TGTGCCAGCAGCGTTGCAGCGGGAGGGTCCTACGAGCAGTACTTC. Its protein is CASSVAAGGSYEQYF.